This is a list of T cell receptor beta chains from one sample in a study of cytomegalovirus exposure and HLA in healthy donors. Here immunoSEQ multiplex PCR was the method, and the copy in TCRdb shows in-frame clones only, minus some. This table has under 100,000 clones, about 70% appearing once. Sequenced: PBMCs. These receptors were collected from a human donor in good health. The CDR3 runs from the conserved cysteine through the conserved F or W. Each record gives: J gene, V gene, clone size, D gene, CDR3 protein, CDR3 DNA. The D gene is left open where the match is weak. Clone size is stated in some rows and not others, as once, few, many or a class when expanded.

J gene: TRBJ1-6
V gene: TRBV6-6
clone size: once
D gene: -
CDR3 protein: CASSYGQGITPLHF
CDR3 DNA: TGTGCCAGCAGTTACGGGCAGGGAATTACACCCCTCCACTTT

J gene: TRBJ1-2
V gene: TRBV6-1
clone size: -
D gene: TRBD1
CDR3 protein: CASSRTPTGVDGYTF
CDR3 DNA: TGTGCCAGCAGCCGTACACCGACAGGGGTTGATGGCTACACCTTC

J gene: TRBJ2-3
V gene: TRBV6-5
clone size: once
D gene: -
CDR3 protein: CASSYGAGTDTQYF
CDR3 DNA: TGTGCCAGCAGTTACGGAGCGGGCACAGATACGCAGTATTTT

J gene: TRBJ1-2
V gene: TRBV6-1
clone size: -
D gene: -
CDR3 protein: CASSDSNYGYTF
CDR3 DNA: TGTGCCAGCAGTGACAGTAACTATGGCTACACCTTC

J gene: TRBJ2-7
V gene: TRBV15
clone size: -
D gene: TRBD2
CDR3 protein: CATGLAGACEQYF
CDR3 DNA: TGTGCCACCGGTCTAGCGGGAGCGTGCGAGCAGTACTTC

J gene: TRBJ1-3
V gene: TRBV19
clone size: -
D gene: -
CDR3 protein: CASKPGVSGNTIYF
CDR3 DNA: TGTGCCTCAAAACCAGGGGTATCCGGAAACACCATATATTTT

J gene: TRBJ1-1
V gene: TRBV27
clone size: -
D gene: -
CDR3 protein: CASSPSGKMNTEAFF
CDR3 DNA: TGTGCCAGCAGCCCAAGCGGGAAAATGAACACTGAAGCTTTCTTT

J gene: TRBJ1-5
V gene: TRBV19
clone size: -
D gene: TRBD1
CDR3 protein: CASNLDRDQPQHF
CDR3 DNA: TGTGCCAGTAACCTGGACAGGGATCAGCCCCAGCATTTT

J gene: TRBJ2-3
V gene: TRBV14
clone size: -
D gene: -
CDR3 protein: CASSQDRRVGQYF
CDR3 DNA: TGTGCCAGCAGCCAAGATAGGCGGGTGGGGCAGTATTTT

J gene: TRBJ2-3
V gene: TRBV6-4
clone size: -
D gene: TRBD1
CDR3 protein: CASSDSRTGRADTQYF
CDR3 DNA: TGTGCCAGCAGTGACTCGAGGACAGGGCGCGCAGATACGCAGTATTTT

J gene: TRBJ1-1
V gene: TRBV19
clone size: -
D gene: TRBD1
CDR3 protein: CATRQGNTEAFF
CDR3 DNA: TGTGCCACCAGACAGGGGAACACTGAAGCTTTCTTT

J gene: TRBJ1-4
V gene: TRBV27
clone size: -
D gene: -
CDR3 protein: CASSPGWGEATNEKLFF
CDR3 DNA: TGTGCCAGCAGTCCCGGATGGGGGGAGGCAACTAATGAAAAACTGTTTTTT

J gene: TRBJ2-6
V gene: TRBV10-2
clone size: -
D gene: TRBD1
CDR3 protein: CASSRQGSGANVLTF
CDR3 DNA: TGCGCCAGCAGTCGACAGGGCTCTGGGGCCAACGTCCTGACTTTC

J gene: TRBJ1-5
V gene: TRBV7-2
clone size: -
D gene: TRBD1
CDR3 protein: CASSFGTGLRNQPQHF
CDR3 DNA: TGTGCCAGCAGCTTCGGGACAGGGCTACGCAATCAGCCCCAGCATTTT

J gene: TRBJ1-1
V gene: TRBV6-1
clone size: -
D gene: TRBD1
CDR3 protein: CASSGLGQGATEAFF
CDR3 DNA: TGTGCCAGCAGTGGCCTCGGACAGGGTGCCACTGAAGCTTTCTTT

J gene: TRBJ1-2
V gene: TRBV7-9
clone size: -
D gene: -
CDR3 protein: CASSHLRDTGYTF
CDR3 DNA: TGTGCCAGCAGCCACCTCCGGGACACTGGCTACACCTTC

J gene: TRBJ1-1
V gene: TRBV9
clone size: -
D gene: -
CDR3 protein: CASRGTGGGTEAFF
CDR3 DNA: TGTGCCAGCAGGGGTACGGGGGGGGGCACTGAAGCTTTCTTT

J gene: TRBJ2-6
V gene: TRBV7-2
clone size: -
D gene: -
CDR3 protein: CASMSRSGANVLTF
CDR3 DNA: TGTGCCAGCATGTCGCGCTCTGGGGCCAACGTCCTGACTTTC

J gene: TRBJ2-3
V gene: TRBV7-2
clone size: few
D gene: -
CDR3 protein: CASSLMAGTLDTQYF
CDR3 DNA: TGTGCCAGCAGCTTAATGGCAGGGACTCTGGATACGCAGTATTTT

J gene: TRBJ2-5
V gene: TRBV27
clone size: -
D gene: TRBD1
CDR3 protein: CASSLSTGSETQYF
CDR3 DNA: TGTGCCAGCAGTTTATCGACAGGGTCGGAGACCCAGTACTTC

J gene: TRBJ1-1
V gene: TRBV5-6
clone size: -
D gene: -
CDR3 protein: CASSLVSRRGTEAFF
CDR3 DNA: TGTGCCAGCAGCTTGGTGAGCCGACGAGGAACTGAAGCTTTCTTT

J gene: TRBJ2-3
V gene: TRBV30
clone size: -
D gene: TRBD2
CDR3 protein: CAWRAGGPMDF
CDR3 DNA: TGTGCCTGGCGAGCGGGAGGGCCGATGGATTTT

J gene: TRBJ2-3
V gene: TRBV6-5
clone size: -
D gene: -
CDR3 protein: CASTNRPDTQYF
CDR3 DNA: TGTGCCAGCACTAATCGTCCAGATACGCAGTATTTT

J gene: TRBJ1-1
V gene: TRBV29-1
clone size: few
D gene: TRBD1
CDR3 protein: CSVERDREAEAFF
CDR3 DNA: TGCAGCGTTGAAAGGGACAGGGAAGCTGAAGCTTTCTTT

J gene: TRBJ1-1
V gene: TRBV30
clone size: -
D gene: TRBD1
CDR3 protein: CAWGQGVLRAFF
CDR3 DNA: TGTGCCTGGGGACAGGGGGTCCTGAGGGCTTTCTTT

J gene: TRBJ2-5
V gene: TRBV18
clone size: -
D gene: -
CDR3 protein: CASSPRGQETQYF
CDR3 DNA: TGTGCCAGCTCACCAAGAGGCCAAGAGACCCAGTACTTC

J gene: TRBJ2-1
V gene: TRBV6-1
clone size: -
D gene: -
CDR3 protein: CASSEWGQGSYNEQFF
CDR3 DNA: TGTGCCAGCAGTGAATGGGGGCAGGGCTCCTACAATGAGCAGTTCTTC

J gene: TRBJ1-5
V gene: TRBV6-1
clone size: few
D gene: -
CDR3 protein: CASRRTDSNQPQHF
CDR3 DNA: TGTGCCAGCAGAAGGACAGATAGCAATCAGCCCCAGCATTTT

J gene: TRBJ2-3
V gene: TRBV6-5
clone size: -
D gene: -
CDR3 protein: CASSRLSLSTDTQYF
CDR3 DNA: TGTGCCAGCAGTCGACTTAGTCTTTCCACAGATACGCAGTATTTT

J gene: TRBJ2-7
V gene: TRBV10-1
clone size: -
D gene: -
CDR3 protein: CAGLSHSTYEQYF
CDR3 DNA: TGCGCCGGCCTGAGCCACAGTACCTACGAGCAGTACTTC

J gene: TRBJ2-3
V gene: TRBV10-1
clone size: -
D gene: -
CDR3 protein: CASSEGLSTTDTQYF
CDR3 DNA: TGCGCCAGCAGTGAAGGACTGTCAACCACAGATACGCAGTATTTT

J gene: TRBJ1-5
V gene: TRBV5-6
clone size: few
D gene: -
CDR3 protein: CASSPPSGQPQHF
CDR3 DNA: TGTGCCAGCAGCCCACCGTCGGGTCAGCCCCAGCATTTT

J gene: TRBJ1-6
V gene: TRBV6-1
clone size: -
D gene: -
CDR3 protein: CASSDRVNSPLHF
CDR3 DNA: TGTGCCAGCAGTGACAGGGTGAATTCACCCCTCCACTTT

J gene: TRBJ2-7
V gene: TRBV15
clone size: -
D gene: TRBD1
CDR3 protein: CATSRDLAGGSYEQYF
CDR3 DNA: TGTGCCACCAGCAGAGATCTGGCAGGGGGCTCCTACGAGCAGTACTTC

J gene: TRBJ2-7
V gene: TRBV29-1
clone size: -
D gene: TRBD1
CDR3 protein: CIALGQGYEQYF
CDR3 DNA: TGCATAGCCCTGGGACAGGGCTACGAGCAGTACTTC

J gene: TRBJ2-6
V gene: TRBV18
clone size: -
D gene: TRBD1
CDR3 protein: CASSPMGQSSGANVLTF
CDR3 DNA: TGTGCCAGCTCACCGATGGGACAGAGCTCTGGGGCCAACGTCCTGACTTTC

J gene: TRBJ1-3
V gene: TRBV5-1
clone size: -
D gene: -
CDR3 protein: CASSLDFSRGSGNTIYF
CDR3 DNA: TGCGCCAGCAGCTTGGATTTTTCACGGGGGTCTGGAAACACCATATATTTT

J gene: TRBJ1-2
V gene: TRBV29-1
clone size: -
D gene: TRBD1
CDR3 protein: CSVDRGRNYGYTF
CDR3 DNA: TGCAGCGTCGACAGGGGGCGAAACTATGGCTACACCTTC

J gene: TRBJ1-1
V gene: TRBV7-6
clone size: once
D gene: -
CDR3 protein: CASSLGAVILTEAFF
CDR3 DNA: TGTGCCAGCAGCTTAGGGGCAGTTATTCTCACTGAAGCTTTCTTT

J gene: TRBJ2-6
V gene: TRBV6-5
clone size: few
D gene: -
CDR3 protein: CASSYSKGDGANVLTF
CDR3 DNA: TGTGCCAGCAGTTACTCGAAGGGGGACGGGGCCAACGTCCTGACTTTC

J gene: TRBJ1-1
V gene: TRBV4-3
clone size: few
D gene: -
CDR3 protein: CASSQDRAGNTEAFF
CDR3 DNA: TGCGCCAGCAGCCAAGATCGCGCGGGGAACACTGAAGCTTTCTTT

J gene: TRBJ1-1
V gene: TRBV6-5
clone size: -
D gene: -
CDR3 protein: CASSPGTLLNTEAFF
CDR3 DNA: TGTGCCAGCAGCCCTGGGACACTCTTGAACACTGAAGCTTTCTTT

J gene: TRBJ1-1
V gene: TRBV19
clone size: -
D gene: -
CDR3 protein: CASSTGRRDRNTEAFF
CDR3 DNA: TGTGCCAGTAGTACGGGGAGGCGTGATAGGAACACTGAAGCTTTCTTT

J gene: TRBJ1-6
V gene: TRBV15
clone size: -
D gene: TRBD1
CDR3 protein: CATRTGDGFNSPLHF
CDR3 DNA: TGTGCCACAAGGACAGGGGACGGTTTTAATTCACCCCTCCACTTT

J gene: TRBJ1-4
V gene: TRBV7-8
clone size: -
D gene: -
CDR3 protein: CASSLGPRGGGDEKLFF
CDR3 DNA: TGTGCCAGCAGCCTAGGGCCACGTGGCGGTGGAGATGAAAAACTGTTTTTT

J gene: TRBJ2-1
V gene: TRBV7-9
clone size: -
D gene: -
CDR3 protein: CASRGSSYNEQFF
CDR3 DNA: TGTGCCAGCCGGGGGAGCTCCTACAATGAGCAGTTCTTC

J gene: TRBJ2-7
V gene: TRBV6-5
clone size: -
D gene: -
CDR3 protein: CASRRFHEQYF
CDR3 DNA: TGTGCCAGCAGGAGATTCCACGAGCAGTACTTC

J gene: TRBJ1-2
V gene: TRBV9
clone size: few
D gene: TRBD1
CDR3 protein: CASSTPSWGQGDYGYTF
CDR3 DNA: TGTGCCAGCAGCACCCCAAGCTGGGGCCAGGGGGATTATGGCTACACCTTC

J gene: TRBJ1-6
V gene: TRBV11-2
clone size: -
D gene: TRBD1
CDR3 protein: CASSRDSQGNSPLHF
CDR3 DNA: TGTGCCAGCAGCCGGGACAGCCAGGGGAATTCACCCCTCCACTTT

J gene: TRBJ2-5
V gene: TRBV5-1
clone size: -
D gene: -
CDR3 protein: CASSLVRGWETQYF
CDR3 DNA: TGCGCCAGCAGCTTGGTTCGGGGGTGGGAGACCCAGTACTTC

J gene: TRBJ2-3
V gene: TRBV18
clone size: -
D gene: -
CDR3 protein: CASSPVRQGSTDTQYF
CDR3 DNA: TGTGCCAGCTCACCAGTTCGGCAGGGTAGTACAGATACGCAGTATTTT

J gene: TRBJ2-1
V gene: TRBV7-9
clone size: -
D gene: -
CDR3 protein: CASSLVAGNNEQFF
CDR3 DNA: TGTGCCAGCAGCTTAGTTGCAGGTAACAATGAGCAGTTCTTC

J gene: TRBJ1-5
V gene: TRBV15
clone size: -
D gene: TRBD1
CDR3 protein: CATSRDRGQGGQPQHF
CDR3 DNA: TGTGCCACCAGCAGGGATAGGGGACAGGGAGGACAGCCCCAGCATTTT

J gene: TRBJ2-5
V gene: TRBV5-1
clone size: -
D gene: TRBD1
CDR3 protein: CASSKTGREYQETQYF
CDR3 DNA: TGCGCCAGCAGCAAGACAGGGAGAGAGTACCAAGAGACCCAGTACTTC